The next 18 T cell receptor beta chains were all read from a single sample in a study of T-cell reconstitution after alpha-beta-depleted transplantation in children. Construction of the TCRbeta library involved unique molecular identifiers. TCRdb independently ran MiXCR on the PCR reads; one entry per CDR3 protein. The data contain some 640,000 distinct CDR3 sequences, over 15% of them singletons. The sequences come from PBMCs from the stem cell graft donor, collected from the stem cell graft. The receptor source for this set is a human donor who donated a stem cell graft to a child with acute myeloid leukemia.

This clonotype was seen ten or more times. The chain has TRBV25-1 and TRBJ2-7, with a possible D match to TRBD2 (6 bases). The CDR3 has 13 amino acids. The V gene's germline CDR1 is MGHDK and CDR2 SYGVNS. V lost 6 bases, J lost 6 bases, and 15 bases lay in between. The CDR3, as DNA: TGTGCCAGCAGCAAGCCGCGGGGAGGCGAGCAGTACTTC. This sequence encodes CASSKPRGGEQYF.

This clonotype was seen more than once but under ten times. The DNA for the CDR3 is TGCGCCAGCAGCATCGGACAGGCGCGCACAGATACGCAGTATTTT. It translates to CASSIGQARTDTQYF. The chain has TRBV5-1 and TRBJ2-3; TRBD1 matches 7 bases. Trimming removed 4 bases from V and 1 base from J; junction bases left unmatched: 6. Germline loops: CDR1 SGHRS, CDR2 YFSETQ. The CDR3 contains 15 residues.

This clonotype came up many times. CDR3 DNA sequence: TGCGCCAGCAGCTTACGGACTAGCCTCAATGAGCAGTTCTTC. It is translated as CASSLRTSLNEQFF. J is TRBJ2-1 and V is TRBV5-1; 8 nucleotides align to TRBD2. Germline values: CDR1 SGHRS, CDR2 YFSETQ. The CDR3 consists of 14 residues. V was clipped by 2 bases and J by 6 bases; unmatched bases: 4.

The chain carries TRBV7-2 and TRBJ2-7; the match to TRBD1 covers 7 bases. CDR1 and CDR2 from the germline V gene are SGHTA and FQGNSA. V dropped 5 bases and J dropped 1; count of bases not matched to a gene: 5. The CDR3 is 14 amino acids. CDR3 sequence: CASSGRDSSYEQYF. In DNA, the CDR3 is TGTGCCAGCAGCGGAAGGGACAGTTCCTACGAGCAGTACTTC. The full variable domain, rest sourced from reference TRBV7-2 and TRBJ2-7, is GAGVSQSPSNKVTEKGKDVELRCDPISGHTALYWYRQSLGQGLEFLIYFQGNSAPDKSGLPSDRFSAERTGGSVSTLTIQRTQQEDSAVYLCASSGRDSSYEQYFGPGTRLTVT.

The chain employs TRBV28 and TRBJ1-2; D perhaps matches TRBD1 (5 bases). There are 16 residues in the CDR3. Trimming shortened V by 6 bases and J by 3 bases, and 20 bases separated the two germline ends. Germline values: CDR1 MDHEN, CDR2 SYDVKM. The CDR3 sequence is CASSSGSGGGYYGYTF. CDR3 DNA sequence: TGTGCCAGCAGCTCCGGATCAGGCGGGGGTTACTATGGCTACACCTTC.

This clonotype was detected only a few times. This chain uses TRBV12-3 or TRBV12-4 with TRBJ2-3; D is undetermined. Deletions cut 8 bases from V and 0 bases from J, with 15 bases between. This CDR3 contains 15 residues. The CDR3 coding sequence is TGTGCCAGCCGACCCACCCCAGTAAGCACAGATACGCAGTATTTT. Translating it yields CASRPTPVSTDTQYF.

This clonotype was seen many times. The genes are TRBV24-1 and TRBJ2-5, with 9 bases matching TRBD1. In germline, CDR1 is KGHDR, CDR2 SFDVKD. The CDR3 is made up of 16 amino acids. The V gene end was trimmed by 7 bases and the J gene end by 4 bases; junction bases not matched to a gene: 12. In DNA, the CDR3 is TGTGCCACCAGGCCTTACCGGGACAGGGCTGGAGAGACCCAGTACTTC. Its protein is CATRPYRDRAGETQYF.

This clonotype has a count of ten or more. The J gene is TRBJ1-4, the V gene TRBV20-1; TRBD1 is a possible D gene (5 bases). Germline CDR1 is DFQATT and CDR2 is SNEGSKA (reference sequence). V shed 0 bases and J shed 8 bases, with 13 bases lying between them. The CDR3 is 14 amino acids. CDR3 DNA: TGCAGTGCTAGAGATTCGGGGACGGTGGAAAAACTGTTTTTT. Protein: CSARDSGTVEKLFF.

The chain uses TRBV12-3 or TRBV12-4 and TRBJ1-1, with a tentative D call TRBD1 (6 bases). Trimming shortened V by 1 base and J by 4 bases, and 16 bases separated the two germline ends. The CDR3 runs to 16 residues. The CDR3 loop is CASSLGETGTGTEAFF. The CDR3 nucleotides read TGTGCCAGCAGTTTAGGGGAAACAGGGACGGGCACTGAAGCTTTCTTT.

The sample holds many counts of this clonotype. The chain couples TRBV20-1 to TRBJ2-7, with 11 bases that match TRBD2. The germline V gene encodes CDR1 DFQATT and CDR2 SNEGSKA (reference sequence). The CDR3 totals 16 residues. V shed 0 bases and J 3 bases; nucleotides not matched to a gene: 7. As DNA, the CDR3 is TGCAGTGCTAGAGATGTAGCGGGGGGGCTATACTACGAGCAGTACTTC. This sequence encodes CSARDVAGGLYYEQYF.

This clonotype was observed at least ten times. In this CDR3 the conserved last residue, phenylalanine or tryptophan, is missing, so a read error is likely. Because the CDR3's place on the DNA is in doubt, the DNA is left out and the CDR3 is given as listed by TCRdb. The chain combines TRBV12-3 or TRBV12-4 with TRBJ1-1; TRBD1 was called by the table and not checked on the DNA. The length of the CDR3 is 13 amino acids, counting both ends. CDR3 in amino acids: CASSTTSHVPRQV.

The J gene is TRBJ1-2, the V gene TRBV4-1; 10 bases fit TRBD1. Per germline, CDR1 MGHRA and CDR2 YSYEKL. This CDR3 has 16 residues. J was trimmed by 6 bases and V by 0 bases; bases with no gene match: 7. The DNA for the CDR3 is TGCGCCAGCAGCCAAGAGGGGACAGGGGCGGGTCATGGCTACACCTTC. It specifies CASSQEGTGAGHGYTF.

This clonotype showed up many times. As DNA, the CDR3 is TGCAGTGCTAGAGATCACGGGCAGAGTAACACTGAAGCTTTCTTT. Translation: CSARDHGQSNTEAFF. The V and J genes are TRBV20-1 and TRBJ1-1; D gene ambiguous. The CDR3 has 15 residues. Germline lookup yields CDR1 DFQATT and CDR2 SNEGSKA (reference sequence). V shed 0 bases and J shed 2 bases, with 13 bases lying between them.

In this sample, this clonotype turned up a few times. The chain uses TRBV6-2 or TRBV6-3 and TRBJ2-1; D tentatively reads TRBD1 or TRBD2 (5 bases each). The CDR3 runs to 16 residues. Germline V gene lookup returns CDR1 MNHEY and CDR2 SVGEGT. The ends were cut back, 9 bases at V and 0 bases at J, with 18 bases in the middle. Here the CDR3 DNA reads TGTGCCAGTAACCTGGGACGGCGAATCTCCTACAATGAGCAGTTCTTC. Its protein product is CASNLGRRISYNEQFF.

This clonotype was seen once. A single base separates this from a much larger clone, so it may be a read error. CDR3 sequence: CASTLGQFQETQYF. DNA for the CDR3: TGTGCCAGCACCTTGGGACAGTTCCAAGAGACCCAGTACTTC. V is TRBV5-6 and J is TRBJ2-5; TRBD1 agrees at 7 bases. Germline lookup yields CDR1 SGHDT and CDR2 YYEEEE. This CDR3 region has 14 residues. Full variable domain (remainder filled in from reference TRBV5-6 and TRBJ2-5): DAGVTQSPTHLIKTRGQQVTLRCSPKSGHDTVSWYQQALGQGPQFIFQYYEEEERQRGNFPDRFSGHQFPNYSSELNVNALLLGDSALYLCASTLGQFQETQYFGPGTRLLVL.

This clonotype was detected a few times. CDR3 amino acids: CASTPFKGGNYNEQFF. As DNA, the CDR3 is TGTGCCAGCACCCCCTTTAAGGGGGGTAATTACAATGAGCAGTTCTTC. The rearrangement links TRBV7-2 to TRBJ2-1, with D perhaps matching TRBD1 or TRBD2 (6 bases each). The V gene lost 7 bases and the J gene lost 4 bases, with 20 bases spanning the gap. The CDR3 is 16 amino acids. Germline assignment: CDR1 SGHTA and CDR2 FQGNSA.

A note on this clonotype: A much bigger clone sits one base away, suggesting this may be a read error. The V call is TRBV20-1, the J call TRBJ1-1; tentatively, D is TRBD1 (5 bases). CDR1 and CDR2 (germline): DFQATT, SNEGSKA (reference sequence). V was trimmed by 6 bases and J by 4 bases, leaving 18 bases between them. The CDR3 covers 14 residues. The CDR3 DNA follows: TGCAGTGCGATGCGGAGGGGCCGTTTCACTGAAGCTTTCTTT. Translation gives CSAMRRGRFTEAFF.

The chain couples TRBV20-1 to TRBJ2-3; 8 nucleotides line up with TRBD2. This CDR3 is built from 13 residues. Germline assignment: CDR1 DFQATT and CDR2 SNEGSKA (reference sequence). V gave up 7 bases and J gave up 6 bases; unmatched junction bases: 9. The CDR3 protein is CSVRSGGEDTQYF. The CDR3 region has the DNA TGCAGTGTCCGCAGCGGGGGCGAGGATACGCAGTATTTT.